This is a list of T cell receptor beta chains from one sample in a study of OX40 agonist ivuxolimab in advanced cancers. Clones were sequenced by immunoSEQ multiplex PCR, and TCRdb holds only the in-frame ones, with some missing. Among over 100,000 clones, roughly nine tenths were seen once, and the ten largest hold around 0.55%. The sample was CD4+ or CD8+ T cells sorted from blood, taken in a trial of the OX40 agonist ivuxolimab. Receptors were obtained from an adult with an advanced solid tumor such as melanoma, head and neck, liver or kidney cancer. Each CDR3 is given with its conserved first and last residue. The D gene is left open where the match is weak. Clone size is given for some rows only: seen once, a few or many times, or a class if the clone is expanded.

clone size	D gene	V gene	J gene	CDR3 protein	CDR3 DNA
.	.	TRBV19	TRBJ2-2	CASRSGARTGELFF	TGTGCCAGTAGGTCGGGGGCGAGGACCGGGGAGCTGTTTTTT
.	.	TRBV7-2	TRBJ2-3	CASSLTRDTQYF	TGTGCCAGCAGCCTCACACGGGATACGCAGTATTTT
.	.	TRBV6-1	TRBJ2-7	CASRDTPNYEQYF	TGTGCCAGCAGAGACACACCGAACTACGAGCAGTACTTC
.	TRBD1	TRBV5-1	TRBJ2-7	CASSSPRDRGLSYEQYF	TGCGCCAGCAGCTCGCCCCGGGACAGGGGGCTTTCCTACGAGCAGTACTTC
.	TRBD1	TRBV18	TRBJ2-5	CASSLGTAHQETQYF	TGTGCCAGCTCACTTGGGACAGCACACCAAGAGACCCAGTACTTC
.	.	TRBV9	TRBJ1-3	CASSPHLGEGNTIYF	TGTGCCAGCAGCCCGCACTTAGGGGAGGGAAACACCATATATTTT
.	TRBD1	TRBV27	TRBJ2-5	CASSISGTGREETQYF	TGTGCCAGCAGTATATCCGGGACAGGGAGGGAGGAGACCCAGTACTTC
.	.	TRBV6-5	TRBJ2-2	CASSYGGVTGELFF	TGTGCCAGCAGTTACGGCGGGGTCACCGGGGAGCTGTTTTTT
.	.	TRBV6-4	TRBJ1-1	CASKRNGDTEAFF	TGTGCCAGCAAGAGGAACGGGGACACTGAAGCTTTCTTT
.	.	TRBV5-6	TRBJ2-2	CASSWTPAGELFF	TGTGCCAGCAGCTGGACCCCGGCCGGGGAGCTGTTTTTT
.	.	TRBV5-4	TRBJ1-2	CASSFGEHYGYTF	TGTGCCAGCAGCTTTGGAGAACACTATGGCTACACCTTC
.	.	TRBV7-2	TRBJ2-3	CASSFGKAATDTQYF	TGTGCCAGCAGCTTTGGGAAGGCCGCCACAGATACGCAGTATTTT
.	TRBD1	TRBV7-2	TRBJ2-7	CASSFGTASNYEQYF	TGTGCCAGCAGCTTTGGGACAGCTTCGAACTACGAGCAGTACTTC
.	.	TRBV27	TRBJ2-4	CASSFGPFLAKNIQYF	TGTGCCAGCAGTTTCGGTCCCTTCTTAGCCAAAAACATTCAGTACTTC
.	TRBD1	TRBV27	TRBJ1-6	CASSLYSGTGGYNSPLHF	TGTGCCAGCAGTCTCTACTCCGGGACAGGGGGCTATAATTCACCCCTCCACTTT
.	.	TRBV4-2	TRBJ2-2	CASSQVRASGAGELFF	TGTGCCAGCAGCCAAGTTCGGGCAAGTGGGGCCGGGGAGCTGTTTTTT
.	.	TRBV5-6	TRBJ1-5	CASSRARLSNQPQHF	TGTGCCAGCAGCCGTGCTAGGTTGAGCAATCAGCCCCAGCATTTT
.	.	TRBV11-2	TRBJ2-7	CASSPGYEQYF	TGTGCCAGCAGCCCTGGATACGAGCAGTACTTC
.	.	TRBV11-2	TRBJ1-2	CASSPRSGVAPGYTF	TGTGCCAGCAGCCCGCGGAGTGGGGTTGCTCCGGGCTACACCTTC
.	.	TRBV7-8	TRBJ2-3	CASSLREGPTDTQYF	TGTGCCAGCAGCCTTAGAGAGGGGCCCACAGATACGCAGTATTTT
.	.	TRBV7-8	TRBJ2-5	CASSPVGREAETQYF	TGTGCCAGCAGCCCCGTGGGCAGGGAGGCAGAGACCCAGTACTTC
.	TRBD1	TRBV30	TRBJ1-5	CAWSADRDQPQHF	TGTGCCTGGAGTGCCGACAGGGATCAGCCCCAGCATTTT
.	.	TRBV6-5	TRBJ2-4	CASTRTVLAKNIQYF	TGTGCCAGCACCAGGACAGTTTTGGCCAAAAACATTCAGTACTTC
.	.	TRBV18	TRBJ1-1	CASSPTENTEAFF	TGTGCCAGCTCACCGACAGAGAACACTGAAGCTTTCTTT
.	.	TRBV7-9	TRBJ2-7	CASSRTASYEQYF	TGTGCCAGCAGCCGAACGGCCAGCTACGAGCAGTACTTC
.	TRBD1	TRBV28	TRBJ1-4	CASSPGQGNEKLFF	TGTGCCAGCTCTCCCGGACAGGGGAATGAAAAACTGTTTTTT
.	.	TRBV7-2	TRBJ2-2	CASSLWDLGELFF	TGTGCCAGCAGCCTCTGGGACCTCGGGGAGCTGTTTTTT
.	.	TRBV6-1	TRBJ2-5	CASTALLGTQYF	TGTGCCAGCACCGCCTTACTTGGGACCCAGTACTTC
.	.	TRBV18	TRBJ1-4	CASSPTQSNEKLFF	TGTGCCAGCTCACCTACACAGTCTAATGAAAAACTGTTTTTT
.	.	TRBV4-3	TRBJ1-2	CASSQERTARGYTF	TGCGCCAGCAGCCAAGAGAGAACAGCGAGGGGCTACACCTTC
.	.	TRBV7-2	TRBJ1-6	CASSLYTWNSPLHF	TGTGCCAGCAGCTTATACACTTGGAATTCACCCCTCCACTTT
few	.	TRBV30	TRBJ2-7	CAWSVSGGEQYF	TGTGCCTGGAGTGTATCTGGGGGCGAGCAGTACTTC
.	TRBD1	TRBV6-6	TRBJ2-3	CASTDRSTDTQYF	TGTGCCAGCACGGACAGGAGCACAGATACGCAGTATTTT
.	.	TRBV6-5	TRBJ1-2	CASGRGDYGYTF	TGTGCCAGCGGTCGGGGGGACTATGGCTACACCTTC
.	.	TRBV28	TRBJ2-1	CASSSTYNEQFF	TGTGCCAGCAGTTCCACGTACAATGAGCAGTTCTTC
.	.	TRBV30	TRBJ1-4	CAWVNREKLFF	TGTGCCTGGGTCAATCGTGAGAAACTGTTTTTT
.	.	TRBV6-5	TRBJ2-7	CASSPRGHSYEQYF	TGTGCCAGCAGTCCGCGGGGGCACTCCTACGAGCAGTACTTC
once	.	TRBV5-1	TRBJ2-2	CASSLGGRRNTGELFF	TGCGCCAGCAGCCTCGGTGGGAGGCGGAACACCGGGGAGCTGTTTTTT
.	.	TRBV30	TRBJ2-1	CAWRGTPGQGSSYNEQFF	TGTGCCTGGAGAGGGACCCCTGGCCAGGGGAGCTCCTACAATGAGCAGTTCTTC
.	.	TRBV5-5	TRBJ2-2	CASSLIDQTGELFF	TGTGCCAGCAGCTTGATCGACCAAACCGGGGAGCTGTTTTTT
.	TRBD2	TRBV9	TRBJ2-3	CASSPRGSGGLADTQYF	TGTGCCAGCAGCCCAAGAGGTAGCGGGGGGCTTGCAGATACGCAGTATTTT
.	.	TRBV30	TRBJ1-2	CAWSTRQFFGYTF	TGTGCCTGGAGTACGAGACAATTTTTTGGCTACACCTTC
once	.	TRBV4-2	TRBJ1-6	CASSRGTVNSPLHF	TGTGCCAGCAGCCGAGGGACTGTTAATTCACCCCTCCACTTT
.	TRBD2	TRBV7-3	TRBJ2-2	CASSFGLAGRGAGELFF	TGTGCCAGCAGCTTTGGACTAGCGGGCCGGGGAGCCGGGGAGCTGTTTTTT
.	.	TRBV28	TRBJ2-3	CASRDLGELTQYF	TGTGCCAGCAGGGACCTGGGGGAGCTTACGCAGTATTTT